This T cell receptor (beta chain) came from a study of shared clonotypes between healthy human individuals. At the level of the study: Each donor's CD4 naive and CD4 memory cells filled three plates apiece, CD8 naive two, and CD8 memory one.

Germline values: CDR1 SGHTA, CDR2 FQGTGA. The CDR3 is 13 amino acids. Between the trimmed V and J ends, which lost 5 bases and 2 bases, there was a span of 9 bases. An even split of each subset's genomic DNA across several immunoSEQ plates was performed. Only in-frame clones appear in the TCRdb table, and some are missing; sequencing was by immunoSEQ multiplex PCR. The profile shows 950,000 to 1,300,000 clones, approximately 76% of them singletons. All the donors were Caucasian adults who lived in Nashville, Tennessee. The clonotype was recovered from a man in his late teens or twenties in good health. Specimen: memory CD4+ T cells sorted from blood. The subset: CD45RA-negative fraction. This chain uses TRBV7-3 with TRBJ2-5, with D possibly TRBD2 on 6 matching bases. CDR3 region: CASSGGAQETQYF. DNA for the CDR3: TGTGCCAGCAGCGGCGGGGCACAAGAGACCCAGTACTTC.